This passage covers 2 T cell receptor beta chains from one sample sequenced in a study of blood T cells in healthy people across ages. For the second PCR, which ran for about 7 to 11 cycles, a sample-barcoded 5' primer and a J-beta primer mix were used. One entry per CDR3 protein, called by TCRdb with MiXCR from the 5' RACE reads. The table has roughly 1.5 million distinct CDR3 sequences, around 40% seen once; the top ten hold approximately 4%. Material for sequencing was blood. The receptors shown here come from a woman aged 18-29 years in good health.

This clonotype has just a few counts. This rearrangement joins TRBV29-1 to TRBJ1-5, with D tentatively TRBD1 (5 bases). The CDR3 covers 14 residues. V was pared by 8 bases and J by 5 bases, with 19 bases between. The germline CDR1 and CDR2 sequences are SQVTM and ANQGSEA. The CDR3 region is CSITAGSVDQPQHF. The CDR3 coding sequence is TGCAGCATTACAGCAGGGTCTGTGGATCAGCCCCAGCATTTT. The variable domain in full, completed from reference TRBV29-1 and TRBJ1-5, reads SAVISQKPSRDICQRGTSLTIQCQVDSQVTMMFWYRQQPGQSLTLIATANQGSEATYESGFVIDKFPISRPNLTFSTLTVSNMSPEDSSIYLCSITAGSVDQPQHFGDGTRLSIL.

The chain combines TRBV12-3 or TRBV12-4 with TRBJ1-1, with 10 positions matching TRBD1. The J segment lost 3 bases and the V segment lost 3 bases, leaving 4 bases of the junction unmatched. This CDR3 spans 15 amino acids. The CDR3 bases are TGTGCCAGCAGTTTTGTGACAGGGGGCTACACTGAAGCTTTCTTT. Amino acid sequence: CASSFVTGGYTEAFF.